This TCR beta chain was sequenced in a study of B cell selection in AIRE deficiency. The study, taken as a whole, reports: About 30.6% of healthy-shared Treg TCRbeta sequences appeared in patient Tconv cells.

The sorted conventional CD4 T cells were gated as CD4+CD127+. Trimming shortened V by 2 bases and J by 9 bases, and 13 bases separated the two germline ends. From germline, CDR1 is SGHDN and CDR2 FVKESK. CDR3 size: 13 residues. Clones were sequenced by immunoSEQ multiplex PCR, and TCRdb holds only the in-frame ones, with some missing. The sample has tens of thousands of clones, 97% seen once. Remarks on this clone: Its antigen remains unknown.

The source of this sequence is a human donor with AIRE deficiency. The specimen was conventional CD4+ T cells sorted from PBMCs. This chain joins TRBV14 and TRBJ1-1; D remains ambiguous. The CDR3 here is CASSQSKSRKAFF. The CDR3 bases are TGTGCCAGCAGCCAATCCAAATCCCGAAAAGCTTTCTTT.